The 13 T cell receptor beta chains below were found in one sample sequenced in a study of blood T cell repertoires in COVID-19. Using immunoSEQ multiplex PCR, the repertoire was profiled, and TCRdb retains in-frame clones only, with some absent. The data show about 410,000 clones, 86% seen once. The sequenced material came from peripheral blood. The source of these receptors is a woman in her 30s with active or convalescent COVID-19.

The chain joins TRBV19 to TRBJ1-3; perhaps TRBD1 as D (6 bases). The V gene's germline CDR1 is LNHDA and CDR2 SQIVND (reference sequence). V lost 6 bases to trimming and J lost 9 bases, with 12 bases between them. The CDR3 consists of 12 residues. CDR3 protein: CASRTQGTTIYF. The CDR3 region has the DNA TGTGCCAGTAGGACCCAGGGGACCACCATATATTTT.

J is TRBJ2-7 and V is TRBV28; D is possibly TRBD1 (5 bases). The CDR3 consists of 14 residues. CDR1 is MDHEN and CDR2 is SYDVKM in the germline V gene. V lost 2 bases, J lost 0 bases, and 8 bases lay in between. The CDR3 DNA sequence: TGTGCCAGCAGTTTAGTACAGGACTCCTACGAGCAGTACTTC. It yields the protein CASSLVQDSYEQYF.

This clone is a singleton in its sample. The genes are TRBV7-6 and TRBJ2-7; 16 nucleotides align to TRBD2. Germline lookup yields CDR1 SGHVS and CDR2 FNYEAQ. The CDR3 is 20 residues long. Trimming cost V 0 bases and J 4 bases; bases outside gene matches: 12. This CDR3 reads CASSLAPGLAGGLFPYEQYF. CDR3 in DNA: TGTGCCAGCAGCTTAGCGCCGGGACTAGCGGGGGGGTTGTTTCCATACGAGCAGTACTTC.

CDR3 protein: CASTKWNEQFF. In DNA form, the CDR3 reads TGTGCCAGTACTAAGTGGAATGAGCAGTTCTTC. This chain connects TRBV19 to TRBJ2-1, with D unresolved. Germline V gene sequence: CDR1 LNHDA, CDR2 SQIVND (reference sequence). The CDR3 is 11 amino acids. The V gene lost 7 bases and the J gene lost 7 bases, with 8 bases spanning the gap. Complete variable domain (other parts from reference TRBV19 and TRBJ2-1): DGGITQSPKYLFRKEGQNVTLSCEQNLNHDAMYWYRQDPGQGLRLIYYSQIVNDFQKGDIAEGYSVSREKKESFPLTVTSAQKNPTAFYLCASTKWNEQFFGPGTRLTVL.

This rearrangement joins TRBV2 to TRBJ2-3; 7 nucleotides line up with TRBD2. The CDR3 extends over 15 amino acids. The germline CDR1 and CDR2 sequences are SNHLY and FYNNEI. V dropped 4 bases and J dropped 0; count of bases not matched to a gene: 4. The CDR3 spells CASSALAASTDTQYF. In nucleotides, the CDR3 is TGTGCCAGCAGTGCCCTAGCGGCTAGCACAGATACGCAGTATTTT.

V usage is TRBV6-5 and J usage is TRBJ1-4, with D possibly TRBD1 on 5 matching bases. The CDR3 contains 12 residues. CDR1 and CDR2 from the germline V gene are MNHEY and SVGAGI. V lost 8 bases, J lost 6 bases, and 10 bases lay in between. The CDR3 bases are TGTGCCAGCTTAGGAGGGGATGAAAAACTGTTTTTT. Its protein product is CASLGGDEKLFF.

This rearrangement joins TRBV6-4 to TRBJ1-1, with a tentative D call TRBD1 (6 bases). CDR3 length: 16 residues. Looked up from germline, CDR1 is MRHNA and CDR2 is SNTAGT. V gave up 0 bases and J gave up 5 bases, with 16 bases separating them. The CDR3 loop is CASSDSKRGALTEAFF. In nucleotides, the CDR3 is TGTGCCAGCAGTGACTCGAAGCGGGGGGCCCTGACTGAAGCTTTCTTT.

The J gene is TRBJ2-1, the V gene TRBV27, with TRBD2 matching 10 bases. The germline CDR1 and CDR2 sequences are MNHEY and SMNVEV (reference sequence). The CDR3 has 15 residues. Trimming removed 4 bases from V and 8 bases from J; junction bases left unmatched: 8. CDR3 sequence reads: CASSWRLAGEDEQFF. The CDR3 bases are TGTGCCAGCAGTTGGCGCCTAGCGGGAGAAGATGAGCAGTTCTTC.

The V gene is TRBV5-6, the J gene TRBJ1-2; 7 bases align to TRBD1. The CDR3 contains 12 residues. Germline lookup yields CDR1 SGHDT and CDR2 YYEEEE. The V segment lost 3 bases and the J segment 6 bases; nucleotides outside the gene matches: 2. CDR3 DNA sequence: TGTGCCAGCAGCTCAACAGGGGATGGCTACACCTTC. It codes for CASSSTGDGYTF.

This sequence joins TRBV7-8 and TRBJ2-7; D gene uncertain. Trimming took off 3 bases at V and 4 bases at J, with 10 bases between the two ends. Per germline, CDR1 SGHVS and CDR2 FQNEAQ. The CDR3 loop spans 13 amino acids. The CDR3 DNA reads as TGTGCCAGCAGCTTGCGGTTAGGATACGAGCAGTACTTC. Encoded protein: CASSLRLGYEQYF.

V and J are TRBV19 and TRBJ1-1, with TRBD1 matching over 10 bases. J was trimmed by 3 bases and V by 4 bases; bases with no gene match: 5. The CDR3 runs 15 residues. The V gene's germline CDR1 is LNHDA and CDR2 SQIVND (reference sequence). The CDR3 sequence: CASSKTGGEDTEAFF. The CDR3 DNA follows: TGTGCCAGTAGTAAGACAGGGGGCGAGGACACTGAAGCTTTCTTT.

This clone was seen a handful of times. The genes are TRBV9 and TRBJ2-5, with TRBD2 identical over 13 bases. The germline V gene has CDR1 SGDLS and CDR2 YYNGEE. The CDR3 has 16 residues. The trim removed 4 bases at V and 1 base at J, leaving 4 bases unmatched. CDR3 in amino acids: CASSSTSGGFQETQYF. CDR3 coding DNA: TGTGCCAGCAGCTCGACTAGCGGGGGGTTCCAAGAGACCCAGTACTTC.

The chain carries TRBV27 and TRBJ1-1; 7 bases are shared with TRBD1. CDR3 length equals 14 residues. After removal of 4 bases from V and 1 base from J, the junction contained 3 bases not matched to a gene. Germline CDR1 and CDR2: MNHEY and SMNVEV (reference sequence). Written as DNA, the CDR3 is TGTGCCAGCAGTTCCCACAGGGGGAACACTGAAGCTTTCTTT. This encodes CASSSHRGNTEAFF.